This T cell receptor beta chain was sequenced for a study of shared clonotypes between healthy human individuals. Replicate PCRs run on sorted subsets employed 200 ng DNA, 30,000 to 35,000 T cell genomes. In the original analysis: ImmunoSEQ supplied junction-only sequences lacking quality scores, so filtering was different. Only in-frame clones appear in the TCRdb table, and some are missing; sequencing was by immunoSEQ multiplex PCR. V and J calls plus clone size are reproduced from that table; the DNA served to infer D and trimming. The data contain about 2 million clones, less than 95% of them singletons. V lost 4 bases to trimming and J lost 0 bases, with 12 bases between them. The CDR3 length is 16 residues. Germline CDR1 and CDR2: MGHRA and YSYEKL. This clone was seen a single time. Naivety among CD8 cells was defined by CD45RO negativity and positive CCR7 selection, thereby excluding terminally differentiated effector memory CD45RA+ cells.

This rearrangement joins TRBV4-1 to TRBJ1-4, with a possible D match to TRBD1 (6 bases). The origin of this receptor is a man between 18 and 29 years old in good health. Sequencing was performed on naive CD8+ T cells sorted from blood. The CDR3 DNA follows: TGCGCCAGCAGCCCCCAAGGGGGAGCAACTAATGAAAAACTGTTTTTT. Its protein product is CASSPQGGATNEKLFF.